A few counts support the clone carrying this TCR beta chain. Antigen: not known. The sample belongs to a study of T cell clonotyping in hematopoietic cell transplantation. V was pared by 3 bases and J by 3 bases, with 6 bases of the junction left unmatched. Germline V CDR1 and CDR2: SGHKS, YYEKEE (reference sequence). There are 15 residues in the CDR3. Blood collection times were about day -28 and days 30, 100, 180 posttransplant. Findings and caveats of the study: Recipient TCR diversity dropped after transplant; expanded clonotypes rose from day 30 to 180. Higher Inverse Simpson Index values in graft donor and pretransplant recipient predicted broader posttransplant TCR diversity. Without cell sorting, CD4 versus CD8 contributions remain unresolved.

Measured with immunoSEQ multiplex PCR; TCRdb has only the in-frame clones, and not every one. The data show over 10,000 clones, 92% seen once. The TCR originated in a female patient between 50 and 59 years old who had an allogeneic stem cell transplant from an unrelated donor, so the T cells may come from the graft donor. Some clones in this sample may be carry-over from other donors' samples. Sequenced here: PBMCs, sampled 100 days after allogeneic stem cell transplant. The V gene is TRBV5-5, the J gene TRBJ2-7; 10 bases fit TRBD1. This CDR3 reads CASSSGTGVFYEQYF. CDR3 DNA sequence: TGTGCCAGCAGCTCCGGGACAGGGGTTTTCTACGAGCAGTACTTC. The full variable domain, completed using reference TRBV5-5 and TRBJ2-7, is DAGVTQSPTHLIKTRGQQVTLRCSPISGHKSVSWYQQVLGQGPQFIFQYYEKEERGRGNFPDRFSARQFPNYSSELNVNALLLGDSALYLCASSSGTGVFYEQYFGPGTRLTVT.